The subject of this entry is one T cell receptor beta chain. A much larger clonotype is one base distant, so this may be a read error. CDR1 is MNHNS, CDR2 SASEGT, per germline. The CDR3 is made up of 14 amino acids. After removal of 6 bases from V and 5 bases from J, the junction contained 8 bases not matched to a gene. MiXCR, applied by TCRdb to the 5' RACE reads, yields one record per CDR3 protein. There are 13,000 or so distinct CDR3 sequences in the sample; 20% to 30% occur only once, and around 2.9% lies in the top ten. The source material was naive CD4+ T cells sorted from blood. Subset meaning: naive CD4+ T cells, CD4+CD45RA+CD25-. The clonotype was recovered from a female donor with breast cancer. The chain has TRBV6-1 and TRBJ2-5, with 8 bases identical to TRBD1. The CDR3 sequence: CASSPDRAVETQYF. The CDR3 DNA sequence: TGTGCCAGCAGCCCGGACAGGGCCGTCGAGACCCAGTACTTC.